This T cell receptor (beta chain) appears in the sequencing data of a study of blood T cell repertoires in COVID-19. The CDR3 consists of 17 residues. Libraries were prepared by immunoSEQ multiplex PCR; TCRdb keeps only in-frame clonotypes and omits some of them. The repertoire holds approximately 70,000 clones, with approximately 89% as singletons. The V call is TRBV21-1, the J call TRBJ2-7; TRBD2 is the table's D call and was not checked against the DNA. TRBV21-1 is recorded as a pseudogene. The sequence was obtained from a woman aged 70-85 years with acute or convalescent COVID-19. The sample taken for sequencing was peripheral blood. This CDR3 reads CASSKLLTVKISYEQYF. CDR3 in DNA: TGTGCCAGCAGCAAGCTACTAACGGTAAAAATCTCCTACGAGCAGTACTTC.